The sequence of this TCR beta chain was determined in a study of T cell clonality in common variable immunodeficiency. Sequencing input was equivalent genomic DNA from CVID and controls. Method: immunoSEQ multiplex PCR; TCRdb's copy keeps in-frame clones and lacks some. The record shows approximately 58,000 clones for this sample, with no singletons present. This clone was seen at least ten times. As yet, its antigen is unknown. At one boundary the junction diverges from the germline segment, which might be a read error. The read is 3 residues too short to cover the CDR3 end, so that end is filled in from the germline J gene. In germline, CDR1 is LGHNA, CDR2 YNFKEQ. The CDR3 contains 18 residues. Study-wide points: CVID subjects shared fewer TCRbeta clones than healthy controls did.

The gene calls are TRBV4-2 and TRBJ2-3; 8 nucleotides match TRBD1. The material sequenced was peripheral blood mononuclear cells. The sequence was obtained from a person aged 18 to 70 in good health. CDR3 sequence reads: CASSHNTGTGGDTDTQYF. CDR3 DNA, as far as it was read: TGCGCCAGCAGCCACAATACTGGGACAGGCGGTGACACAGATACG.